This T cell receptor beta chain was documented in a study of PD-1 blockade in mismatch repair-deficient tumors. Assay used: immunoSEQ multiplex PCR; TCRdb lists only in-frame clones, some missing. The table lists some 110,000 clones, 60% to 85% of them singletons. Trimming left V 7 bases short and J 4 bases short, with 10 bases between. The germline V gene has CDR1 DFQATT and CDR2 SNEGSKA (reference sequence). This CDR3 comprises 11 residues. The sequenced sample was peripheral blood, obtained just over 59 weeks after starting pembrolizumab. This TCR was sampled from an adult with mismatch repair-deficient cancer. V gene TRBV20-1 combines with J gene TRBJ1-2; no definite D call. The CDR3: CSVRRPYGYTF. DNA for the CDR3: TGCAGTGTACGGAGGCCCTATGGCTACACCTTC.